This note documents a single T cell receptor (beta chain) sequence. The data derive from a study of T cell changes during pregnancy in multiple sclerosis. The method was immunoSEQ multiplex PCR; TCRdb's version includes in-frame clones alone and lacks a portion of them. Here the sample spans about 93,000 clones, around 92% being singletons. CDR1 SEHNR and CDR2 FQNEAQ come from the germline V gene (reference sequence). Trimming took off 5 bases at V and 11 bases at J, with 15 bases between the two ends. The CDR3 is made up of 12 amino acids. This clonotype was obtained from a female donor in good health, enrolled as a control in a pregnancy study. The sequenced sample was peripheral blood, obtained after pregnancy. This chain connects TRBV7-9 to TRBJ1-1; D uncertain. The CDR3 DNA reads as TGTGCCAGCAGCCCGCTGATCACAGTTGCTTTCTTT. This encodes CASSPLITVAFF.